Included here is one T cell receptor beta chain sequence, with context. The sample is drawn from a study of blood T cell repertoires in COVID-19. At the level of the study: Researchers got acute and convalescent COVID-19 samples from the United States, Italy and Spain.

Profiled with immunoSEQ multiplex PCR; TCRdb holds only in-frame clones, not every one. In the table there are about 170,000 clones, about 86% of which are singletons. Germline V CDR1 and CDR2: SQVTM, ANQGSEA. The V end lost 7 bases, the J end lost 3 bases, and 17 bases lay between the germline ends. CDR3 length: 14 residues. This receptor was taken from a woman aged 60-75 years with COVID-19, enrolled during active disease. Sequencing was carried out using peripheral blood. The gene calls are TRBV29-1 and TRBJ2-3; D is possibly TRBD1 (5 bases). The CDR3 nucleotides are TGCAGCGCCATCCCGACAGACAGTACAGATACGCAGTATTTT. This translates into CSAIPTDSTDTQYF.